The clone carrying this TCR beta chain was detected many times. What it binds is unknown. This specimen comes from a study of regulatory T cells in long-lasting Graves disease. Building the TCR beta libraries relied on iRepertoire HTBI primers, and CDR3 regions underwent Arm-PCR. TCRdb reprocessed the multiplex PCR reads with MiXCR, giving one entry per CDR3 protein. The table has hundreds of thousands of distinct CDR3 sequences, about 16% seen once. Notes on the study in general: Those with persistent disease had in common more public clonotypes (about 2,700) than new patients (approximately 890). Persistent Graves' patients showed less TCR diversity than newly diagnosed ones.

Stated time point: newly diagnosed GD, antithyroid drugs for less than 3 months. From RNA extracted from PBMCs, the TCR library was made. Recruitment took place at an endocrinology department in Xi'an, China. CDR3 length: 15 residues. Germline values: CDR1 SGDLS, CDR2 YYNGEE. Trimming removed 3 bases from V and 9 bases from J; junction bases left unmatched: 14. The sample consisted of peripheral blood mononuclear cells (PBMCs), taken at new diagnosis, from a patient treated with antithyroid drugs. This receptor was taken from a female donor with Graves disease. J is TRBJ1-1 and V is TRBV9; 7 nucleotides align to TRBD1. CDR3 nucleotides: TGTGCCAGCAGCGCCGGGACAGATCTATCCGTGAAAGCTTTCTTT. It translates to CASSAGTDLSVKAFF.